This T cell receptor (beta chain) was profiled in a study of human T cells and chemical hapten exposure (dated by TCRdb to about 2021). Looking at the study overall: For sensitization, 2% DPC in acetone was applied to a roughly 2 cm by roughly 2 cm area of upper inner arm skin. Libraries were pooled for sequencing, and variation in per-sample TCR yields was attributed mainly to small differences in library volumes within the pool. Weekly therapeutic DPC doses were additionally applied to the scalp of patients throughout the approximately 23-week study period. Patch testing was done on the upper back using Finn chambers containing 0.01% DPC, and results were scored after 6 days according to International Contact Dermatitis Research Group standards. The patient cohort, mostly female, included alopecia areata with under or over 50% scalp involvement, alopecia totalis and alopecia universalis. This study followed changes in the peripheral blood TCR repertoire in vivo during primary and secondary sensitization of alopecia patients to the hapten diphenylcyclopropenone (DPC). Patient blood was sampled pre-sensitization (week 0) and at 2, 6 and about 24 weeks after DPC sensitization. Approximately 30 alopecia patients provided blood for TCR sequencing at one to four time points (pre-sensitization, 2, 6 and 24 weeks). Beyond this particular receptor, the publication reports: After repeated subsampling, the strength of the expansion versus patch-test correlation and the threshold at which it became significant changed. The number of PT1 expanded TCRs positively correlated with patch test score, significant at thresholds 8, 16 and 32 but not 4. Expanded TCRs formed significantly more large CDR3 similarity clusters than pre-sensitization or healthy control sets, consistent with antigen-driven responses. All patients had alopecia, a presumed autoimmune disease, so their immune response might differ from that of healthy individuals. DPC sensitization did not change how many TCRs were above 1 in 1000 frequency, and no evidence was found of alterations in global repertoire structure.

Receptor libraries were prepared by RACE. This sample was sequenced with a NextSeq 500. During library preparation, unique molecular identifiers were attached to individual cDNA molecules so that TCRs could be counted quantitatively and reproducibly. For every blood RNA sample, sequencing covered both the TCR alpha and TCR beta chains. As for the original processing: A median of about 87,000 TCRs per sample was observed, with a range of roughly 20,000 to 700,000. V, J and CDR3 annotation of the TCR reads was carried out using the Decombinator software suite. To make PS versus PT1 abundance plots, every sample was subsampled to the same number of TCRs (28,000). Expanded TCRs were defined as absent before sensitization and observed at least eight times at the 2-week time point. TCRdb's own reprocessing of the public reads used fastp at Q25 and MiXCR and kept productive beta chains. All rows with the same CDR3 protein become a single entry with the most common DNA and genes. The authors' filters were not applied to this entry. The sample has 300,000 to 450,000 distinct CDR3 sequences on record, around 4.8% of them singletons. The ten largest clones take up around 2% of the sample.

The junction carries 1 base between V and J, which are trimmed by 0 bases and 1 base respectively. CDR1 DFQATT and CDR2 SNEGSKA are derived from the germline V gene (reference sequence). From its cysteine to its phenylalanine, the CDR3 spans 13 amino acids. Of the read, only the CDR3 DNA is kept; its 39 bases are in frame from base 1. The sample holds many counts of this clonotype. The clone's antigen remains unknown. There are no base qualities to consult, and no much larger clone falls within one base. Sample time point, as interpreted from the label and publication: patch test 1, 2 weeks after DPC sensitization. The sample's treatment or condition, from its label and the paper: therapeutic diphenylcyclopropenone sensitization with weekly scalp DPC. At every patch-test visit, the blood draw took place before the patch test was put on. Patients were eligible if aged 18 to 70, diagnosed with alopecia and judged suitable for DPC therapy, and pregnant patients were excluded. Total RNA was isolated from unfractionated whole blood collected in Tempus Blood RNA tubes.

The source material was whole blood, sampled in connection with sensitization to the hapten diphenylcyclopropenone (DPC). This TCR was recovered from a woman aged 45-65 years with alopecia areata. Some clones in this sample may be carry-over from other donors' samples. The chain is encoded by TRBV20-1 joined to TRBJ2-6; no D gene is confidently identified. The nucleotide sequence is TGCAGTGCTAGAGAATCTGGGGCCAACGTCCTGACTTTC. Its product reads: CSARESGANVLTF.